This T cell receptor (beta chain) was identified in a study of shared clonotypes between healthy human individuals. Study-level points and caveats: Only blood samples were collected, and tissue repertoires likely differ. Several donors held about 5% of naive CD4 clonotypes in common. The represented genetic and exposure-history diversity was limited by the small number of donors.

Naive CD8 cells lacked CD45RO and underwent positive selection for CCR7, leaving out terminally differentiated effector memory CD45RA+ cells. Note on this clone: The antigen is unknown.

Several immunoSEQ 96-well plates shared each subset's DNA, each plate a replicate. Data came from immunoSEQ multiplex PCR; TCRdb stores just in-frame clones and leaves some out. The data show about 2.2 million clones, with just under 95% seen just once and more than 1.5% held by the top ten. Sequenced: naive CD8+ T cells from PBMCs. The clonotype originates from a man aged 18 to 29 in good health. Some clones in this sample may be carry-over from other donors' samples.

The CDR3 DNA sequence: TGTGCCAGCAGCCAAGAATCTGGGACCGTTGCAACTAATGAAAAACTGTTTTTT. This translates into CASSQESGTVATNEKLFF. This chain uses TRBV4-2 with TRBJ1-4, with TRBD1 as a possible D gene (5 bases). Germline assignment: CDR1 LGHNA and CDR2 YNFKEQ. This CDR3 is 18 amino acids long. V was shortened by 0 bases and J by 0 bases, with 14 bases between the two germline ends.